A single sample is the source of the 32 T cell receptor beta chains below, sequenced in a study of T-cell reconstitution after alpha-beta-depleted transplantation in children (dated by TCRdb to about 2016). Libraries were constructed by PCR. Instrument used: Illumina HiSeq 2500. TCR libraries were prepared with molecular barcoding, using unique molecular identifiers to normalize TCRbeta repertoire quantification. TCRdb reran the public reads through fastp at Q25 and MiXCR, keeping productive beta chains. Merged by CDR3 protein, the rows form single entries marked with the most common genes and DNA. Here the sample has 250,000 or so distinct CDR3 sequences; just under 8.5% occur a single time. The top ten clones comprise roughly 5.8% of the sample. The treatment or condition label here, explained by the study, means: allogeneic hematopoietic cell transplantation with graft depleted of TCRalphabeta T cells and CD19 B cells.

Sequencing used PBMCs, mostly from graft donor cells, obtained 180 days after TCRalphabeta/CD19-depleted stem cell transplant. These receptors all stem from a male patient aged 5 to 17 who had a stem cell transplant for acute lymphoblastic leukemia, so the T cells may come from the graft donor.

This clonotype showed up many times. As DNA, the CDR3 is TGCAGTGCCAGACGGGACAGGGGTGGCGAGCAGTACTTC. Protein sequence: CSARRDRGGEQYF. This rearrangement joins TRBV20-1 to TRBJ2-7, with 10 bases identical to TRBD1. Germline-derived CDR1 and CDR2 are DFQATT and SNEGSKA (reference sequence). The CDR3 covers 13 residues. V shed 6 bases and J 6 bases; nucleotides not matched to a gene: 8.

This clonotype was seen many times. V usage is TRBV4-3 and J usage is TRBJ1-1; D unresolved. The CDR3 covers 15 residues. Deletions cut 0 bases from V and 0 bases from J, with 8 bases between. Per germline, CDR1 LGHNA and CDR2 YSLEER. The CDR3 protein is CASSQEGFMNTEAFF. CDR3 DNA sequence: TGCGCCAGCAGCCAAGAAGGATTTATGAACACTGAAGCTTTCTTT.

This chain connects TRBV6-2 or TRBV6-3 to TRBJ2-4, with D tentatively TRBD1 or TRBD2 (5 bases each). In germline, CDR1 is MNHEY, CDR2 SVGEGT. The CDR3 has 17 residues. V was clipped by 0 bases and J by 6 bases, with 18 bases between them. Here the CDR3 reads CASSYSTGTPAGNIQYF. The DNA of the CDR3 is TGTGCCAGCAGTTACTCCACCGGGACCCCGGCGGGAAACATTCAGTACTTC.

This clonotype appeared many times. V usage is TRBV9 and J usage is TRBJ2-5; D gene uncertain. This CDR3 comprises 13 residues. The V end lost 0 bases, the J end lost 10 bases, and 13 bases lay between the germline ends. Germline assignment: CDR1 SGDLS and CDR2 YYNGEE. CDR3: CASSVDPGKDQYF. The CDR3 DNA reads TGTGCCAGCAGCGTAGACCCCGGCAAGGACCAGTACTTC.

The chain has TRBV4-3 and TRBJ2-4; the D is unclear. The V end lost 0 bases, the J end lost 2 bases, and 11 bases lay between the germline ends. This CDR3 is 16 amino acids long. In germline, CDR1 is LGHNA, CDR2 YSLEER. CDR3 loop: CASSQDWQASKNIQYF. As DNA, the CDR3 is TGCGCCAGCAGCCAAGATTGGCAGGCATCCAAAAACATTCAGTACTTC.

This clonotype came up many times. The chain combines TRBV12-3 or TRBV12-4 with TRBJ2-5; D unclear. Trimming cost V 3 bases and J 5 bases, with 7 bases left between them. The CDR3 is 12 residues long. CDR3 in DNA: TGTGCCAGCAGTTTGACCGTGGAGACCCAGTACTTC. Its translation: CASSLTVETQYF.

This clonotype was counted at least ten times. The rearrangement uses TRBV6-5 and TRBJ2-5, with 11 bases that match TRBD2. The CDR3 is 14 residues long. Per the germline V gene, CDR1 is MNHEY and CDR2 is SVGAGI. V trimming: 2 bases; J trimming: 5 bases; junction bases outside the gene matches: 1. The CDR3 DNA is TGTGCCAGCAGTTACCGACTAGCGGGGGAGACCCAGTACTTC. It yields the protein CASSYRLAGETQYF.

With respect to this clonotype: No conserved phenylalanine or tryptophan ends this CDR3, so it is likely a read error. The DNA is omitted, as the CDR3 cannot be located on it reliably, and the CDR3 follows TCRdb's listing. CDR3 residues: CASSVSGAPG. J is TRBJ1-4 and V is TRBV9; whether TRBD1, the table's D call, matches the DNA was not checked. CDR1 is SGDLS and CDR2 is YYNGEE in the germline V gene. The CDR3 length equals 10 residues, ends included.

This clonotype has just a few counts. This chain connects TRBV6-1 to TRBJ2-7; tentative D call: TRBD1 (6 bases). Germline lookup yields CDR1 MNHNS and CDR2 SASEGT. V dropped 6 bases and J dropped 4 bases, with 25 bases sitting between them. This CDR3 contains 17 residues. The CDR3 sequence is CASSSEREDRRSYEQYF. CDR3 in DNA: TGTGCCAGCAGCTCGGAACGGGAAGACAGGCGTTCGTACGAGCAGTACTTC.

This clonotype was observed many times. CDR3 sequence reads: CASTFGTGNEQFF. DNA of the CDR3: TGTGCCAGCACCTTCGGGACGGGCAATGAGCAGTTCTTC. The gene calls are TRBV2 and TRBJ2-1; D may be TRBD1 or TRBD2 (5 bases each). The CDR3 sequence is 13 residues long. Germline assignment: CDR1 SNHLY and CDR2 FYNNEI. Trimming left V 7 bases short and J 6 bases short, with 13 bases between.

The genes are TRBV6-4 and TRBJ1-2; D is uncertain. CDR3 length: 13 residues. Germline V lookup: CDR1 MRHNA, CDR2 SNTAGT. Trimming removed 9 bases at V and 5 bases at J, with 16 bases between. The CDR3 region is CARTWTEAYGYTF. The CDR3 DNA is TGTGCCAGAACTTGGACGGAGGCTTATGGCTACACCTTC.

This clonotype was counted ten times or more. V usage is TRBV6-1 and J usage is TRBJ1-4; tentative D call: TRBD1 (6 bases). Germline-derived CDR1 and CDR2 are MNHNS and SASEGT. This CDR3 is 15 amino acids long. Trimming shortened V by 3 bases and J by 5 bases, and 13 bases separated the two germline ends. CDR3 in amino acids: CASSENQGTNEKLFF. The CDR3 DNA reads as TGTGCCAGCAGTGAGAACCAGGGGACGAATGAAAAACTGTTTTTT.

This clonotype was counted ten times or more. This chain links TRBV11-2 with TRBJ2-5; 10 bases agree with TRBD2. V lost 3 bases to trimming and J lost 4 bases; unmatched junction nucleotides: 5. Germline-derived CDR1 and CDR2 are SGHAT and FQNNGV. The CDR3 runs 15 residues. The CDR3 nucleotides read TGTGCCAGCAGCTTCGGGACTAGCGCTTCAGAGACCCAGTACTTC. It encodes CASSFGTSASETQYF. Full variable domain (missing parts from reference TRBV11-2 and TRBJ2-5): EAGVAQSPRYKIIEKRQSVAFWCNPISGHATLYWYQQILGQGPKLLIQFQNNGVVDDSQLPKDRFSAERLKGVDSTLKIQPAKLEDSAVYLCASSFGTSASETQYFGPGTRLLVL.

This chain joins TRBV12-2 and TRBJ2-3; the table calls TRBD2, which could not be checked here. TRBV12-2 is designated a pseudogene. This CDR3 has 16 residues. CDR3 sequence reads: CASRISGRWATDTQYF. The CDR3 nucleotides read TGTGCAAGTCGCATTAGCGGGAGGTGGGCCACAGATACGCAGTATTTT.

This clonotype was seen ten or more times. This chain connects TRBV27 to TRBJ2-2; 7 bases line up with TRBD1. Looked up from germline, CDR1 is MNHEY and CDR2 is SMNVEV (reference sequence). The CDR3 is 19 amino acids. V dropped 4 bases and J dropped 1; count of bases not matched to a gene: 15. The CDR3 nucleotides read TGTGCCAGCAGTTCCCACAACCTAGACAGGGTTGAGAACACCGGGGAGCTGTTTTTT. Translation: CASSSHNLDRVENTGELFF.

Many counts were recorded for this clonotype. CDR3 region: CATLVGGEADTQYF. The CDR3 DNA reads TGTGCCACCCTGGTGGGGGGGGAGGCAGATACGCAGTATTTT. The rearrangement links TRBV28 to TRBJ2-3; 7 bases are a match to TRBD2. Unmatched junction bases numbered 11, after V lost 10 bases and J lost 4 bases. The CDR3 has 14 amino acids. Germline V lookup: CDR1 MDHEN, CDR2 SYDVKM.

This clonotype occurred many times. The CDR3 DNA follows: TGCGCCAGCAGCTTGAGGACCGGGACCCCGGGCGAGCAGTACTTC. Translation: CASSLRTGTPGEQYF. The rearrangement links TRBV5-1 to TRBJ2-7; D is tentatively TRBD1 or TRBD2 (5 bases each). The CDR3 is 15 amino acids. The germline gives CDR1 SGHRS, CDR2 YFSETQ. The V and J ends lost 1 base and 6 bases respectively, with 17 bases between them.

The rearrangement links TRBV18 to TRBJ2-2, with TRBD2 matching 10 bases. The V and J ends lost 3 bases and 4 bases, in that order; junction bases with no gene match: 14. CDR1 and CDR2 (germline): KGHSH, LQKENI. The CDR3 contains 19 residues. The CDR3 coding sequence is TGTGCCAGCTCACCGCAGCGGGAGGGCCTAAGGATGGGCACCGGGGAGCTGTTTTTT. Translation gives CASSPQREGLRMGTGELFF.

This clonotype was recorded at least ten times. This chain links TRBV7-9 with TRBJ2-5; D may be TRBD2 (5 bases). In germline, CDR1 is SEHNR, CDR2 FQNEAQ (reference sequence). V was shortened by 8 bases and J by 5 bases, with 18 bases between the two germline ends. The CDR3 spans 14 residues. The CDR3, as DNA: TGTGCCAGCCTCCAGGCGGGCTCTAGGGAGACCCAGTACTTC. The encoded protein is CASLQAGSRETQYF. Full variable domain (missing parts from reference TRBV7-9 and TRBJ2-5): DTGVSQNPRHKITKRGQNVTFRCDPISEHNRLYWYRQTLGQGPEFLTYFQNEAQLEKSRLLSDRFSAERPKGSFSTLEIQRTEQGDSAMYLCASLQAGSRETQYFGPGTRLLVL.

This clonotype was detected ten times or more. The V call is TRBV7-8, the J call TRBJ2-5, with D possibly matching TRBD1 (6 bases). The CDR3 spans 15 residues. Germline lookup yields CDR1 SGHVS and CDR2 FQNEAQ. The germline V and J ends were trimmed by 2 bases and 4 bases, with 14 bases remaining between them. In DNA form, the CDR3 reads TGTGCCAGCAGCTTATACAGTACAGGGCGAGAGACCCAGTACTTC. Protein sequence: CASSLYSTGRETQYF.

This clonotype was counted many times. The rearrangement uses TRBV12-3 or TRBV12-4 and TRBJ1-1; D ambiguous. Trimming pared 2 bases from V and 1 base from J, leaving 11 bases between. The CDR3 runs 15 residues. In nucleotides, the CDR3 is TGTGCCAGCAGTTTACGCCTGCATAAGAACACTGAAGCTTTCTTT. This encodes CASSLRLHKNTEAFF.

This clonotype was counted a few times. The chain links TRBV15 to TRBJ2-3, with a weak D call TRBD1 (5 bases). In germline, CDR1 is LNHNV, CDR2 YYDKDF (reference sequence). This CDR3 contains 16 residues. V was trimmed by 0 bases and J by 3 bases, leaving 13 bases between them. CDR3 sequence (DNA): TGTGCCACCAGCAGAGATAGGGCAGGGCGGACAGATACGCAGTATTTT. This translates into CATSRDRAGRTDTQYF.

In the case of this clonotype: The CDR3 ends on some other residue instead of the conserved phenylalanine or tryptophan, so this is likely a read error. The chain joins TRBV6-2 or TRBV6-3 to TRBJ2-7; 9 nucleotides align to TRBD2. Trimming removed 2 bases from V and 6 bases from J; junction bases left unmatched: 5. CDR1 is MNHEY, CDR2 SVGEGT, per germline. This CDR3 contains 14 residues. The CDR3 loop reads CASSYAGGPFEQYY. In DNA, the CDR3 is TGTGCCAGCAGTTACGCGGGGGGGCCGTTCGAGCAGTACTAC.

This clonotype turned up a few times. In nucleotides, the CDR3 is TGCAGTGCTCCCCGTGGGAGGACGGGAGGGCGAAGCGAGCAGTACTTC. Encoded protein: CSAPRGRTGGRSEQYF. The rearrangement uses TRBV20-1 and TRBJ2-7; 8 nucleotides align to TRBD2. The germline CDR1 and CDR2 sequences are DFQATT and SNEGSKA (reference sequence). The CDR3 extends over 16 amino acids. After removal of 5 bases from V and 6 bases from J, the junction contained 18 bases not matched to a gene.

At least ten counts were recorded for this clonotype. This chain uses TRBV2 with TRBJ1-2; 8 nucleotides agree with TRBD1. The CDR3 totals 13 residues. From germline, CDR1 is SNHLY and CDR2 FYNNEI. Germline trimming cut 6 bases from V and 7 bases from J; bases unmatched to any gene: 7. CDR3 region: CASRLDRGGGYTF. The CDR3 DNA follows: TGTGCCAGCAGACTCGACAGGGGCGGTGGCTACACCTTC.

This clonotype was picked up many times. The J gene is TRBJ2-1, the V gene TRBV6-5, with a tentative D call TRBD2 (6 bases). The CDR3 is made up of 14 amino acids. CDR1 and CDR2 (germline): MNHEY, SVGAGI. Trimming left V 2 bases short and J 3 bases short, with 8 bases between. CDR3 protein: CASSYRSGYNEQFF. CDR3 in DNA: TGTGCCAGCAGTTACCGTAGCGGCTACAATGAGCAGTTCTTC.

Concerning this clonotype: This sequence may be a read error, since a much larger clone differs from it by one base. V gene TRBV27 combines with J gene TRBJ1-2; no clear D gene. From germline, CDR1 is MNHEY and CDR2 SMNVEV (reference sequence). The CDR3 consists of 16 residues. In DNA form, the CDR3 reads TGTGCCAGAAGTTTTTTGTCCGGGATCAAGCAGTATGGCTACACCTTC. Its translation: CARSFLSGIKQYGYTF.

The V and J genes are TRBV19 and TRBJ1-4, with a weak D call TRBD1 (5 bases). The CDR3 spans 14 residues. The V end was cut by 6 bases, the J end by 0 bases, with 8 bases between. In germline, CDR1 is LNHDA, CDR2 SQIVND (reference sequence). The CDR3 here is CASSEGSTNEKLFF. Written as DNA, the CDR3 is TGTGCCAGTAGCGAGGGGTCAACTAATGAAAAACTGTTTTTT.

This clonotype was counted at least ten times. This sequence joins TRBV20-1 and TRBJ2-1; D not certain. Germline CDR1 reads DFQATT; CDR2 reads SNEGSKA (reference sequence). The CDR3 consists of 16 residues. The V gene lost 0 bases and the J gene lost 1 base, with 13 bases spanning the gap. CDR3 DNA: TGCAGTGCTAGAGATCTCACTACCTCTTCCTACAATGAGCAGTTCTTC. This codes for CSARDLTTSSYNEQFF.

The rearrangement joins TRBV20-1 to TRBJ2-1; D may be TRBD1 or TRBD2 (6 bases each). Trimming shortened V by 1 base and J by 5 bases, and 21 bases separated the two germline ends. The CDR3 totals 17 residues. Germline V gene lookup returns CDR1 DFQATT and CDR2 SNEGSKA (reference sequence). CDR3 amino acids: CSARAVRGRFVDNEQFF. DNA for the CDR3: TGCAGTGCTAGAGCGGTTCGGGGGCGCTTCGTCGACAATGAGCAGTTCTTC.

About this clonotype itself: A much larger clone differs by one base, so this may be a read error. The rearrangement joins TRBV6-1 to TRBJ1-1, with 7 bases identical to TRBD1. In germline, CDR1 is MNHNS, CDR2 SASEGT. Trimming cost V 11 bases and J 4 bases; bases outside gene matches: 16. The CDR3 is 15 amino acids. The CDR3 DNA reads TGTGCCGGGCACGGACAGGCGACTATGATCACTGAAGCTTTCTTT. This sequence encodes CAGHGQATMITEAFF.

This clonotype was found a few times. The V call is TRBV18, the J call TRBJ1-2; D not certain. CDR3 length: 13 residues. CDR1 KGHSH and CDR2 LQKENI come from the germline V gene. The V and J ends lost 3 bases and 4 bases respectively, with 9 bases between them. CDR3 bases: TGTGCCAGCTCACCCCCCGTTACCTATGGCTACACCTTC. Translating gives CASSPPVTYGYTF.